The clone carrying this T cell receptor beta chain was picked up a small number of times. What it binds is not known. These data originate in a study of T-cell memory formation after mild COVID-19. Study at large: The study found TCR clusters largely donor specific.

Points from the study as a whole: The finding that pre-infection memory included some responding clones suggested that cross-reactive memory joined. CD4+ clones that contracted lay mainly in CM and EM; CD8+ ones lay in EMRA.

cDNA libraries for TCR alpha and TCR beta, carrying sample barcodes and UMIs, came from 5'RACE with constant-segment primers. TCRdb reprocessed the 5' RACE reads via MiXCR and lists one record per CDR3 protein. The repertoire holds about 400,000 distinct CDR3 sequences, with about 20% as singletons. This receptor was identified in a man aged 18 to 29 who had mild COVID-19 (a few samples of this study predate the infection). Cell type and time point are not known. Sequenced: PBMCs or a T cell subset sorted from them (not recorded which).

CDR3 region: CASSPGAGQGAFQPQHF. For the CDR3, the DNA is TGTGCCAGCAGCCCAGGGGCCGGACAGGGCGCTTTTCAGCCCCAGCATTTT. The genes are TRBV12-3 or TRBV12-4 and TRBJ1-5; 8 bases agree with TRBD1. The CDR3 covers 17 residues. Trimming cost V 6 bases and J 6 bases; bases outside gene matches: 16.